The following is a TCR beta chain sequence with its context. The data were obtained in a study of CD8 T cells in Susac syndrome. RNA was extracted with the RNeasy kit, and a quantity of about 0.45 to 1 ug was reverse transcribed using random hexamers. MiXCR was run by TCRdb on the immunoSEQ multiplex PCR reads, yielding one entry per CDR3 protein. In the table there are around 95,000 distinct CDR3 sequences, roughly 96% of which are singletons. The CDR3 covers 14 residues. Germline CDR1 reads SQVTM; CDR2 reads ANQGSEA. Trimming took 4 bases from V and 6 from J, leaving 16 bases between them. The specimen was CD8+ T cells from PBMCs. The source is a human donor with Susac syndrome. The rearrangement links TRBV29-1 to TRBJ1-5; tentative D call: TRBD1 (6 bases). As DNA, the CDR3 is TGCAGCGTTGTTAGCGGGGAAGGGGGTCAGCCCCAGCATTTT. It encodes CSVVSGEGGQPQHF.